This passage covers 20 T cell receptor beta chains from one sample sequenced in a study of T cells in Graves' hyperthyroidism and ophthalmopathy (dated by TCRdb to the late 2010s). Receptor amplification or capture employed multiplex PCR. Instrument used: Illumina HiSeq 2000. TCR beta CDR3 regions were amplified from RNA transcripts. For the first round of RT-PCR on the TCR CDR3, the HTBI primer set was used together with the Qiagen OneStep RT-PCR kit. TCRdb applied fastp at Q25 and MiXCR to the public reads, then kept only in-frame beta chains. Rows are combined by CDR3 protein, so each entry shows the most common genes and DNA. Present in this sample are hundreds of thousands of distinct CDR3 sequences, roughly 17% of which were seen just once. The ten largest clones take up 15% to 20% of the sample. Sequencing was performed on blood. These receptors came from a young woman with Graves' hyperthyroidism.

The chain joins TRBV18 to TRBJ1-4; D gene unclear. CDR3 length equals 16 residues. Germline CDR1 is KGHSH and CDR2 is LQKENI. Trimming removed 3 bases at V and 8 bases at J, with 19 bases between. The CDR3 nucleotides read TGTGCCAGCTCACCCGACCTGACCTGGAAAGGCGAAAAACTGTTTTTT. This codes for CASSPDLTWKGEKLFF.

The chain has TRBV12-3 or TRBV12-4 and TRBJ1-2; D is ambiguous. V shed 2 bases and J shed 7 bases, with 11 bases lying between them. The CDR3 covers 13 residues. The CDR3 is CASSLLGLLGYTF. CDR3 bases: TGTGCCAGCAGTTTACTAGGGCTACTTGGCTACACCTTC.

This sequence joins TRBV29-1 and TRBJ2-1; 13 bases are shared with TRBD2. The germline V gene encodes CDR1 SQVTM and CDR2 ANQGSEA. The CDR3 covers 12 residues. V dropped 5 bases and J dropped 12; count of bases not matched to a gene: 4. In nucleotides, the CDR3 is TGCAGCGTTAAGACTAGCGGGAGGAGGCAGTTCTTC. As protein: CSVKTSGRRQFF.

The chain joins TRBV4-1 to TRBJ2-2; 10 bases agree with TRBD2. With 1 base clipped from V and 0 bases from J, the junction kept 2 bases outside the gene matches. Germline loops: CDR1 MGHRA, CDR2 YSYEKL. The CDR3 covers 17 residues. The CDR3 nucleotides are TGCGCCAGCAGCCAAGGGACTAGCGGAACGAACACCGGGGAGCTGTTTTTT. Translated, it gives CASSQGTSGTNTGELFF.

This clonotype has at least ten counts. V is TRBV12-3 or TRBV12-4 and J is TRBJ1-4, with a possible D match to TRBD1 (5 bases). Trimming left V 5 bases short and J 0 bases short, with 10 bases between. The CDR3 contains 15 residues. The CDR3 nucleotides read TGTGCCAGCAGTCGCAGGGTGCCAACTAATGAAAAACTGTTTTTT. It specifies CASSRRVPTNEKLFF.

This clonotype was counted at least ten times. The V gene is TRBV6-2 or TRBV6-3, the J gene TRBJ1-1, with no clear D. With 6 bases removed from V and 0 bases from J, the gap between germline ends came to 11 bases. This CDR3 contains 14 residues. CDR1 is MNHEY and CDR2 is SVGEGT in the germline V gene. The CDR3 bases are TGTGCCAGCAGAGAGGTCATCATGAACACTGAAGCTTTCTTT. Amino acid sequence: CASREVIMNTEAFF.

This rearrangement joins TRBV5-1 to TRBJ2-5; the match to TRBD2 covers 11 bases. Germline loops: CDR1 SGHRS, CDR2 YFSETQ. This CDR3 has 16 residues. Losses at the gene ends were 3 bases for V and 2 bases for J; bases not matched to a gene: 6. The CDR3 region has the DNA TGCGCCAGCAGCTATCTGACTAGCGGGGCTCAAGAGACCCAGTACTTC. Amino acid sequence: CASSYLTSGAQETQYF.

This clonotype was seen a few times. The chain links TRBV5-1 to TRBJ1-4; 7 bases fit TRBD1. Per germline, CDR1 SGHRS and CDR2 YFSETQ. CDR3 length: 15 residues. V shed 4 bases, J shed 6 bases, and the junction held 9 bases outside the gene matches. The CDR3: CASSPLTGKDEKLFF. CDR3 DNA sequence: TGCGCCAGCAGCCCGCTGACAGGGAAGGATGAAAAACTGTTTTTT.

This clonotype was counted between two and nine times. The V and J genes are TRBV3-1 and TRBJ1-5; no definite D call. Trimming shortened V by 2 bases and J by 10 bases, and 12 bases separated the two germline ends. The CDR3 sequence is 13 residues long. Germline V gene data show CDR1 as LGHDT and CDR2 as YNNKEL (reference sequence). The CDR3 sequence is CASSQKPLEPQHF. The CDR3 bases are TGTGCCAGCAGCCAAAAACCTCTAGAACCCCAGCATTTT.

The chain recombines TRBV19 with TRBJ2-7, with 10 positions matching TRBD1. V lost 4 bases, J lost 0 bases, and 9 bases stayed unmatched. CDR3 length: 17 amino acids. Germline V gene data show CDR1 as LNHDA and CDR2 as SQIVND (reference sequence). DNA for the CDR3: TGTGCCAGTAGTACCACGGGACAGGGGACTAGCTCCTACGAGCAGTACTTC. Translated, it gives CASSTTGQGTSSYEQYF.

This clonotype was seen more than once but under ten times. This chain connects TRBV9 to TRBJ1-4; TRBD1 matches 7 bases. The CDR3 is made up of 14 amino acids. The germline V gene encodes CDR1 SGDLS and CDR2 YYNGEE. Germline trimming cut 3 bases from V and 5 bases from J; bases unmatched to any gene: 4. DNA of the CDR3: TGTGCCAGCAGCGAGGGACAGCAGAATGAAAAACTGTTTTTT. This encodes CASSEGQQNEKLFF.

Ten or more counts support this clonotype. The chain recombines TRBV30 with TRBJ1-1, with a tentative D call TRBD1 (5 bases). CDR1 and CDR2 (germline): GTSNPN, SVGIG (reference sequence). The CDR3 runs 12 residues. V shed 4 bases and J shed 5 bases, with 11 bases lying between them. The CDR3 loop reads CAWTAGGTEAFF. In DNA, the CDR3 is TGTGCCTGGACCGCGGGGGGGACTGAAGCTTTCTTT.

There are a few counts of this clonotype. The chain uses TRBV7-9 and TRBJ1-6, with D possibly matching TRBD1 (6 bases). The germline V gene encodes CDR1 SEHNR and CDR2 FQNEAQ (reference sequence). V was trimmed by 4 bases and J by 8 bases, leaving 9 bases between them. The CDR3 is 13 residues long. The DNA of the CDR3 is TGTGCCAGCAGCTGGACAGCAGATTCACCCCTCCACTTT. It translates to CASSWTADSPLHF.

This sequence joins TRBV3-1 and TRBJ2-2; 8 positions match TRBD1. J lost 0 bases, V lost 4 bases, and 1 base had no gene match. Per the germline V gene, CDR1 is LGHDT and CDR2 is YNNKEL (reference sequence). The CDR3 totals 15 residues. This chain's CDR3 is CASSPTGANTGELFF. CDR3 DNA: TGTGCCAGCAGCCCGACAGGGGCGAACACCGGGGAGCTGTTTTTT.

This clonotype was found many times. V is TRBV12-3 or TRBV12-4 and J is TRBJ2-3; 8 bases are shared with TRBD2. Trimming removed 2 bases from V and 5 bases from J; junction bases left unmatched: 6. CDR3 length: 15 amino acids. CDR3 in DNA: TGTGCCAGCAGTTTAAGGGGACTAGATGGAGATACGCAGTATTTT. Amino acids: CASSLRGLDGDTQYF.

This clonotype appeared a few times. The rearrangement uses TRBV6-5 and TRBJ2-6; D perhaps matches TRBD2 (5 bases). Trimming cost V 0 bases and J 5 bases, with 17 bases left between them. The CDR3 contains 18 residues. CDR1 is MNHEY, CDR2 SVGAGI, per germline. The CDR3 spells CASSYSIRQTIRANVLTF. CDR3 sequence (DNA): TGTGCCAGCAGTTACTCGATCAGGCAGACTATTAGGGCCAACGTCCTGACTTTC.

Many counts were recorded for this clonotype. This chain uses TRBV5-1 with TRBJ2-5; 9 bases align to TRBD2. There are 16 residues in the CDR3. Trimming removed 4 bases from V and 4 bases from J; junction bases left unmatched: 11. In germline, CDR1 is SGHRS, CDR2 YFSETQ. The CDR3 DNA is TGCGCCAGCAGCAGAGTGAGCGGGAGGCTCGGAGAGACCCAGTACTTC. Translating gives CASSRVSGRLGETQYF.

CDR3 sequence: CSAEASGGYTDTQYF. Written as DNA, the CDR3 is TGCAGTGCTGAGGCTAGCGGGGGTTACACAGATACGCAGTATTTT. The chain combines TRBV20-1 with TRBJ2-3; 10 bases are a match to TRBD2. J gave up 2 bases and V 5 bases, and 7 bases lay outside the gene matches. The CDR3 has 15 amino acids. Per germline, CDR1 DFQATT and CDR2 SNEGSKA (reference sequence).

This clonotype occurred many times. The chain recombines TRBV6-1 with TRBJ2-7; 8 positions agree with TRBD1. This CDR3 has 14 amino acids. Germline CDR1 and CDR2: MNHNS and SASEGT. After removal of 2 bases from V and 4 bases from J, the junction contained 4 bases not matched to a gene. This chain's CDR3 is CASSEWDRTYEQYF. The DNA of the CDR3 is TGTGCCAGCAGTGAATGGGACAGGACGTACGAGCAGTACTTC.

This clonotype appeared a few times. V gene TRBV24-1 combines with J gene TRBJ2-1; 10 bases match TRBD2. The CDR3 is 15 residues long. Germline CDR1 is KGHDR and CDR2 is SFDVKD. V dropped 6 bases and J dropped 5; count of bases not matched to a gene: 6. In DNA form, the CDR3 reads TGTGCCACCAGTCTAAGCGGACTAGCGGACAATGAGCAGTTCTTC. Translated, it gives CATSLSGLADNEQFF.